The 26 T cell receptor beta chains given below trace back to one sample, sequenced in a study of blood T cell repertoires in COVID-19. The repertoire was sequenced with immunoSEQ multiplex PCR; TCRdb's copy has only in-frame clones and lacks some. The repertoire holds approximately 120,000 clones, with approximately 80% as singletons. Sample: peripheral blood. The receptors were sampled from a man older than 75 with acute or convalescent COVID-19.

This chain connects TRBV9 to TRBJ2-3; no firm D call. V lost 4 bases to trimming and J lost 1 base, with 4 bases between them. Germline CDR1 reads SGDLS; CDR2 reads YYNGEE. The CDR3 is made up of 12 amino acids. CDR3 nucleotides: TGTGCCAGCAGCATCGGCACAGATACGCAGTATTTT. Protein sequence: CASSIGTDTQYF. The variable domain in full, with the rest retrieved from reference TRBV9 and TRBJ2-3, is DSGVTQTPKHLITATGQRVTLRCSPRSGDLSVYWYQQSLDQGLQFLIQYYNGEERAKGNILERFSAQQFPDLHSELNLSSLELGDSALYFCASSIGTDTQYFGPGTRLTVL.

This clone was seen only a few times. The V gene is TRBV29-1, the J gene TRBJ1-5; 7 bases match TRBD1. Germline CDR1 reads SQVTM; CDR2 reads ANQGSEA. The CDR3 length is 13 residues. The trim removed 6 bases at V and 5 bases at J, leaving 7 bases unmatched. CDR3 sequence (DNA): TGCAGCGTCGCACAGGGGATGGATCAGCCCCAGCATTTT. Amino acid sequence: CSVAQGMDQPQHF.

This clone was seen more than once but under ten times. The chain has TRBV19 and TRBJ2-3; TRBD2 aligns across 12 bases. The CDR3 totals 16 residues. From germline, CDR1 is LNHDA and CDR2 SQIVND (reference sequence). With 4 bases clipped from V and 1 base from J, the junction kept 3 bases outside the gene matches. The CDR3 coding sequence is TGTGCCAGTAGTAGGGGACTAGCGGGCGGCACAGATACGCAGTATTTT. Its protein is CASSRGLAGGTDTQYF. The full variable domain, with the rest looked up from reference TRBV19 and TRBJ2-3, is DGGITQSPKYLFRKEGQNVTLSCEQNLNHDAMYWYRQDPGQGLRLIYYSQIVNDFQKGDIAEGYSVSREKKESFPLTVTSAQKNPTAFYLCASSRGLAGGTDTQYFGPGTRLTVL.

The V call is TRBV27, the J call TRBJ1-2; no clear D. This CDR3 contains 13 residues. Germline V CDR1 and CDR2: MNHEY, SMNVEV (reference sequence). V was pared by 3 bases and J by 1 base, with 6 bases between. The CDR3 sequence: CASSFSVNYGYTF. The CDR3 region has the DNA TGTGCCAGCAGTTTCTCCGTTAACTATGGCTACACCTTC.

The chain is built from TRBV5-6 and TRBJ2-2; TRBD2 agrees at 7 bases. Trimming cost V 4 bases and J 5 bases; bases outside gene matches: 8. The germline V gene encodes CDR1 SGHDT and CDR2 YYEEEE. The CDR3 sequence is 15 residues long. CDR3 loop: CASSPFAGVTGELFF. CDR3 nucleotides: TGTGCCAGCAGCCCGTTCGCGGGGGTGACCGGGGAGCTGTTTTTT.

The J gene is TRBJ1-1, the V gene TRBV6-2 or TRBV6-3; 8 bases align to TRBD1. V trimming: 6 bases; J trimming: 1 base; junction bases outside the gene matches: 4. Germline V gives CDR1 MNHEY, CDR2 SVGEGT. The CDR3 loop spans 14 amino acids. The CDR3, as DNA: TGTGCCAGCAGCTTAGGACAGGGGAACACTGAAGCTTTCTTT. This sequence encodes CASSLGQGNTEAFF.

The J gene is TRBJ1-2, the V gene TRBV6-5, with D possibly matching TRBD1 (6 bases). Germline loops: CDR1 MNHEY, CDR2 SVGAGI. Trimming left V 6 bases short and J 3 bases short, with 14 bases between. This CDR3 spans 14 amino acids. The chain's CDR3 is CASRNREGYYGYTF. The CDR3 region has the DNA TGTGCCAGCAGAAACAGGGAGGGGTACTATGGCTACACCTTC.

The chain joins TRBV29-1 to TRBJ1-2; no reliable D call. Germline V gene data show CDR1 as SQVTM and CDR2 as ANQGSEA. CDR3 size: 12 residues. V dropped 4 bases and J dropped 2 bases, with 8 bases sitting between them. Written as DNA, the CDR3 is TGCAGCGTTGTGAGAGGGAACTATGGCTACACCTTC. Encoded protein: CSVVRGNYGYTF.

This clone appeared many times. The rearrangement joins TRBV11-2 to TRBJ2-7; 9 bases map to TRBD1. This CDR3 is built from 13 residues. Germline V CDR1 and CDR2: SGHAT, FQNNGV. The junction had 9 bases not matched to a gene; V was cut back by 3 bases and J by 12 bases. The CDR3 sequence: CASSLYEQGAWYF. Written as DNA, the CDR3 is TGTGCCAGCAGCTTGTATGAACAGGGGGCTTGGTACTTC.

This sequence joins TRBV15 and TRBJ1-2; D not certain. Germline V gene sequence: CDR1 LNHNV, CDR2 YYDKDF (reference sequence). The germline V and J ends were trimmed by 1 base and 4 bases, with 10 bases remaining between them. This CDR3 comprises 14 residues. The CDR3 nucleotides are TGTGCCACCAGCAGAGTAGAGGGAGGCTATGGCTACACCTTC. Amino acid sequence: CATSRVEGGYGYTF.

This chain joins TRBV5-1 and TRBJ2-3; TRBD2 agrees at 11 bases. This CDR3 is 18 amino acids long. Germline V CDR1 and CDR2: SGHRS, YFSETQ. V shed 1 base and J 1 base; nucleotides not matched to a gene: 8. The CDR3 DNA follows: TGCGCCAGCAGCTTGACTAGCGGGGGACAGCGGGGCACAGATACGCAGTATTTT. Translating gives CASSLTSGGQRGTDTQYF.

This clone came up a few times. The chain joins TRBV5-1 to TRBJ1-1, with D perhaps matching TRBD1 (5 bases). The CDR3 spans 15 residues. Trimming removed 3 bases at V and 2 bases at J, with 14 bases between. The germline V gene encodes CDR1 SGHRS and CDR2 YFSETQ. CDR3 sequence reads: CASSSSTAPNTEAFF. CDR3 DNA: TGCGCCAGCAGCTCGTCGACAGCTCCTAACACTGAAGCTTTCTTT.

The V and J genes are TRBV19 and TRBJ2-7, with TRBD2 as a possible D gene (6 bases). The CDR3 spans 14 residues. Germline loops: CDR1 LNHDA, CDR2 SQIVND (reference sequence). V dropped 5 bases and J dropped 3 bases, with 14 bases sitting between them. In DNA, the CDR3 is TGTGCCAGTAGTCCCGGGAGTCACTACTACGAGCAGTACTTC. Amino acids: CASSPGSHYYEQYF.

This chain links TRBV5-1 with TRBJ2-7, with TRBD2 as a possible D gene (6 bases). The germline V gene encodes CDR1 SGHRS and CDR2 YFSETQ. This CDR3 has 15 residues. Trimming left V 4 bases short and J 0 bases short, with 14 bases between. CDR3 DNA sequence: TGCGCCAGCAGCCGGGTGGGGGGATTCTCCTACGAGCAGTACTTC. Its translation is CASSRVGGFSYEQYF.

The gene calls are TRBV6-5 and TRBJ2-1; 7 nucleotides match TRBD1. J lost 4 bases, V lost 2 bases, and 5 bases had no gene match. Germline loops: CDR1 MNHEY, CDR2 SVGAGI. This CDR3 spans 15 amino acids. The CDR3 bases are TGTGCCAGCAGTTACGCCGGGACAGCTTACAATGAGCAGTTCTTC. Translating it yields CASSYAGTAYNEQFF.

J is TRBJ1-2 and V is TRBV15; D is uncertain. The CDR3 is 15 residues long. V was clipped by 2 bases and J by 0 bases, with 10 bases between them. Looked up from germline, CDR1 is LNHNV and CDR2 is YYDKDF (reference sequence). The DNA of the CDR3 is TGTGCCACCAGCAGACCCGACACCCCTAACTATGGCTACACCTTC. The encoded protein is CATSRPDTPNYGYTF.

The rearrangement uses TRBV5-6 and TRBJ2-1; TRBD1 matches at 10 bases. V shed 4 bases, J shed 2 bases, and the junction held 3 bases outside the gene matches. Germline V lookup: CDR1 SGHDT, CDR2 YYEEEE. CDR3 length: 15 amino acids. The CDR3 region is CASSPGQGPYNEQFF. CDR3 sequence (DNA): TGTGCCAGCAGCCCGGGACAGGGGCCCTACAATGAGCAGTTCTTC.

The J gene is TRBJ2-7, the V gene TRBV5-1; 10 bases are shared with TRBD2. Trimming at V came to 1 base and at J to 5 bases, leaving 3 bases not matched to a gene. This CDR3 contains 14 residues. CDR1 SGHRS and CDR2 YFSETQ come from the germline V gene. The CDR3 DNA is TGCGCCAGCAGCTTGACTAGCGGGGTCCACGAGCAGTACTTC. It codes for CASSLTSGVHEQYF.

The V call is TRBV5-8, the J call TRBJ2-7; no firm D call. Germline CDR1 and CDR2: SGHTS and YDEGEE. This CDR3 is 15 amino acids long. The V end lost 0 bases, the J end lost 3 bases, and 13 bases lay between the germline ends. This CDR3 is CASSLAGRLNYEQYF. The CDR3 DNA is TGTGCCAGCAGCTTGGCGGGTAGGCTTAACTACGAGCAGTACTTC.

CDR3 region: CASSKVSGARGDEQFF. The CDR3 coding sequence is TGTGCCAGCAGCAAAGTTAGCGGGGCACGGGGGGATGAGCAGTTCTTC. This chain joins TRBV7-2 and TRBJ2-1, with 8 bases identical to TRBD2. Germline V gene sequence: CDR1 SGHTA, CDR2 FQGNSA. The CDR3 extends over 16 amino acids. With V trimmed by 5 bases and J by 8 bases, 14 bases remained unmatched.

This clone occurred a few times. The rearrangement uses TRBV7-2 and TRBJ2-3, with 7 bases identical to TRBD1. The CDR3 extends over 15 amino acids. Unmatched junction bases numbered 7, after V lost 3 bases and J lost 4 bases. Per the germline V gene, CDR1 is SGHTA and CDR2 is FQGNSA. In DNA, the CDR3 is TGTGCCAGCAGCTTCGGTTTTCAGGGGGCAGATACGCAGTATTTT. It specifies CASSFGFQGADTQYF. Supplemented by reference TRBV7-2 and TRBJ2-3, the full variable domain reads GAGVSQSPSNKVTEKGKDVELRCDPISGHTALYWYRQSLGQGLEFLIYFQGNSAPDKSGLPSDRFSAERTGGSVSTLTIQRTQQEDSAVYLCASSFGFQGADTQYFGPGTRLTVL.

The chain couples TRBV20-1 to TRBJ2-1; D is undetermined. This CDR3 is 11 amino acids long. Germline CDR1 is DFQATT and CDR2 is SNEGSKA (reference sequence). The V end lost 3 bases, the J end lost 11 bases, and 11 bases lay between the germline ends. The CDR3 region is CSASLWQQQFF. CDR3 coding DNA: TGCAGTGCTAGCCTGTGGCAACAGCAGTTCTTC.

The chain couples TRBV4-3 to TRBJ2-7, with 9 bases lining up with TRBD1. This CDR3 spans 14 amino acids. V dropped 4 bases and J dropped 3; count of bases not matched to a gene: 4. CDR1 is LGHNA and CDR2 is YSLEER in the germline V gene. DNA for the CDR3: TGCGCCAGCAGCCCCTCGGGACAGGGCTACGAGCAGTACTTC. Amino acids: CASSPSGQGYEQYF.

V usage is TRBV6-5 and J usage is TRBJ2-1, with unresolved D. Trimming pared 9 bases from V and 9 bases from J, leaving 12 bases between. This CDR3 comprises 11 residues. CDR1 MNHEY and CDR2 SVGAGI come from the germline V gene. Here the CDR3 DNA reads TGTGCCAGGAGCTCCGGTTGTGAGCAGTTCTTC. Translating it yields CARSSGCEQFF.

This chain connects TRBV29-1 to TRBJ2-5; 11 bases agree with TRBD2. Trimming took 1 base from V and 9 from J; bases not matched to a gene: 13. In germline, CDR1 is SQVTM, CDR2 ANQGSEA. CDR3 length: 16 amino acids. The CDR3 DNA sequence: TGCAGCGTTGAAGGTTCTCCTAGCGGGGGGACCGGGGCCCAGTACTTC. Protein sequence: CSVEGSPSGGTGAQYF.

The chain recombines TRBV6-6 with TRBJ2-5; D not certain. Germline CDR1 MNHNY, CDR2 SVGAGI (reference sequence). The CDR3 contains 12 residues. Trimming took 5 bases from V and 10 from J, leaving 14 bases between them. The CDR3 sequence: CASSPTSGIQYF. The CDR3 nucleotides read TGTGCCAGCAGTCCAACCTCGGGTATCCAGTACTTC.